The clone carrying this T cell receptor (beta chain) was counted once. Here immunoSEQ multiplex PCR was the method, and the copy in TCRdb shows in-frame clones only, minus some. This table has thousands of clones, 65% to 90% appearing once. Trimming cost V 4 bases and J 4 bases; bases outside gene matches: 5. The length of the CDR3 is 14 residues. The germline CDR1 and CDR2 sequences are SGDLS and YYNGEE. This specimen comes from a study of tumor T cells in aggressive B-cell lymphoma. Material for sequencing was tumor tissue. This TCR was sampled from an adult with diffuse large B cell lymphoma. V is TRBV9 and J is TRBJ2-3, with 8 bases that match TRBD2. The CDR3 nucleotides are TGTGCCAGCAGCCTGGCGGGAGGATCAGATACGCAGTATTTT. It is translated as CASSLAGGSDTQYF.